This T cell receptor (beta chain) is drawn from a study of a mutant IDH1 vaccine in newly diagnosed glioma. Study-wide context: Treated patients showed a male proportion of roughly 62%, a female proportion of about 40%, and a mean age of roughly 40 years. Earlier care involved radiotherapy, temozolomide, or both, and the majority received both.

Time point here: week 47, end of study. Alongside topical imiquimod, each dose of vaccine comprised 300 ug of mutant IDH1 20-mer peptide. All eight of the vaccinations patients received fell in weeks 1, 3, 5, 7, 11, 15, 19 and 23. Newly diagnosed WHO grade 3 or 4 IDH1-mutant, ATRX-lost astrocytomas were identified in the donors. Profiled with immunoSEQ multiplex PCR; TCRdb holds only in-frame clones, not every one. The sample has tens of thousands of clones; roughly 76% are singletons. The CDR3 has 13 residues. V was cut by 11 bases and J by 4 bases, with 17 bases left in between. Germline V gene lookup returns CDR1 MNHEY and CDR2 SVGAGI. A word on this clone: Its antigen is still unknown.

The specimen comprised PBMCs, sampled from a glioma patient whose treatment included an IDH1 peptide vaccine. This chain joins TRBV6-5 and TRBJ1-1; possibly TRBD1 for D (5 bases). This TCR was sampled from a man aged 45-65 years with glioma. The DNA for the CDR3 is TGTGCCTCCTCCAAGGGGAGGAGCACTGAAGCTTTCTTT. The encoded protein is CASSKGRSTEAFF.